This T cell receptor (beta chain) was retrieved from a study of shared clonotypes between healthy human individuals. Study-level background: In total, the donors were a couple of women and a few men aged 18 to 49.

Each unsorted PBMC replicate got 300 ng genomic DNA, some 30,000 genomes. Authors' processing steps: ImmunoSEQ only sent back junction sequences with no quality scores, so filtering was done differently. Data came from immunoSEQ multiplex PCR; TCRdb stores just in-frame clones and leaves some out. That table supplies the V and J calls and clone size; D and trimming were determined from the DNA. The table includes some 500,000 clones, 79% detected once. Germline trimming cut 6 bases from V and 5 bases from J; bases unmatched to any gene: 1. The germline CDR1 and CDR2 sequences are MNHNS and SASEGT. The CDR3 runs 13 residues. There were no recent acute infections or vaccinations among the donors, who were healthy HIV-negative adults.

Sequencing was carried out using PBMCs. The receptor was derived from a woman in her thirties or forties in good health. Some clones in this sample may be carry-over from other donors' samples. The chain is built from TRBV6-1 and TRBJ2-4; 10 positions match TRBD1. The CDR3 bases are TGTGCCAGCAGAGACAGGGGGCAAAACATTCAGTACTTC. It translates to CASRDRGQNIQYF.